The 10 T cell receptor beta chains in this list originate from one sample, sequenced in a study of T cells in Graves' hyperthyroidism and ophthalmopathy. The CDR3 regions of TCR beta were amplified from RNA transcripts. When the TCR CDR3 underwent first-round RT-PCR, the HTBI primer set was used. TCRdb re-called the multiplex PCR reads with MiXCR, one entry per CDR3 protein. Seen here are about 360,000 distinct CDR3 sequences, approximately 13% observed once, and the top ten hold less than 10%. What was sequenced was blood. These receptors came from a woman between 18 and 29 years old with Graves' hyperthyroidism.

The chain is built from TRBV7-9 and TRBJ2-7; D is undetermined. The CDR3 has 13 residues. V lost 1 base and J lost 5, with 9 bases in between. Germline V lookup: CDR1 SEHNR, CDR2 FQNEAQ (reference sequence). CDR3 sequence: CASSLGMSDEQYF. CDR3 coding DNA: TGTGCCAGCAGCTTAGGAATGTCGGACGAGCAGTACTTC.

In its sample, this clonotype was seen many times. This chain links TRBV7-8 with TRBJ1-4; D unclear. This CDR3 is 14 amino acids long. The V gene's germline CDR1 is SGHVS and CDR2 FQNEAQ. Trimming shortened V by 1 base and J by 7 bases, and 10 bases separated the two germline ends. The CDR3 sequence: CASSLGGLGEKLFF. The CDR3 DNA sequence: TGTGCCAGCAGCTTAGGAGGGCTTGGTGAAAAACTGTTTTTT. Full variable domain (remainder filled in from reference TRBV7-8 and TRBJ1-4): GAGVSQSPRYKVAKRGQDVALRCDPISGHVSLFWYQQALGQGPEFLTYFQNEAQLDKSGLPSDRFFAERPEGSVSTLKIQRTQQEDSAVYLCASSLGGLGEKLFFGSGTQLSVL.

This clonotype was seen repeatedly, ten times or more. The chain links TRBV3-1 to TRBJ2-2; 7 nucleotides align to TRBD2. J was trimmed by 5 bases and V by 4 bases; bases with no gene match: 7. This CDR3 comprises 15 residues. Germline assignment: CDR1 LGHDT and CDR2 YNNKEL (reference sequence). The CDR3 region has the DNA TGTGCCAGCAGCCCCCCGACTAGCCAGACCGGGGAGCTGTTTTTT. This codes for CASSPPTSQTGELFF.

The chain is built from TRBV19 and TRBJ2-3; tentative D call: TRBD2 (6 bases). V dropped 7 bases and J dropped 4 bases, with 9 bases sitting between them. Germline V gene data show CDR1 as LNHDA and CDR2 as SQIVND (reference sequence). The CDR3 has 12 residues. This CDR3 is CASTGGADTQYF. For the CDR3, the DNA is TGTGCCAGTACAGGAGGGGCAGATACGCAGTATTTT.

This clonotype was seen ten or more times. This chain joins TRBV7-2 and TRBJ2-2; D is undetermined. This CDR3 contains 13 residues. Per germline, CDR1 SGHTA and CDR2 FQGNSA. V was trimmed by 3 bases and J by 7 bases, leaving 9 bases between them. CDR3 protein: CASSFTVGGELFF. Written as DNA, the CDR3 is TGTGCCAGCAGCTTTACAGTAGGCGGGGAGCTGTTTTTT. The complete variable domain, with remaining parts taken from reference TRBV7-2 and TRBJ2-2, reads GAGVSQSPSNKVTEKGKDVELRCDPISGHTALYWYRQSLGQGLEFLIYFQGNSAPDKSGLPSDRFSAERTGGSVSTLTIQRTQQEDSAVYLCASSFTVGGELFFGEGSRLTVL.

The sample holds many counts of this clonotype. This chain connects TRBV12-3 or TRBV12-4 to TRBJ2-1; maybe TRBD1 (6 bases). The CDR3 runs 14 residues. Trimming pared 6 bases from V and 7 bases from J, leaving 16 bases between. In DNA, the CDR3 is TGTGCCAGCAGACCCCGGACAGAGGAAAATGAGCAGTTCTTC. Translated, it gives CASRPRTEENEQFF.

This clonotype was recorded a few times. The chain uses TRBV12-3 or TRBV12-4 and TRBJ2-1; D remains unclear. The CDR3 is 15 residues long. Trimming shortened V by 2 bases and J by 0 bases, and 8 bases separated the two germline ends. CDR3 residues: CASSLTVSSYNEQFF. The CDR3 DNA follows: TGTGCCAGCAGTTTAACAGTGAGCTCCTACAATGAGCAGTTCTTC.

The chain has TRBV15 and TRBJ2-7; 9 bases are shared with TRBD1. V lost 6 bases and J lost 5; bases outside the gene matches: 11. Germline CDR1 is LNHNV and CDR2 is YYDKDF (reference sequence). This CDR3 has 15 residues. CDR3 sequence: CATRKEQGAVNEQYF. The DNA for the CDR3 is TGTGCCACCAGGAAAGAACAGGGGGCTGTCAACGAGCAGTACTTC. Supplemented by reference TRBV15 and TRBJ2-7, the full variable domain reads DAMVIQNPRYQVTQFGKPVTLSCSQTLNHNVMYWYQQKSSQAPKLLFHYYDKDFNNEADTPDNFQSRRPNTSFCFLDIRSPGLGDTAMYLCATRKEQGAVNEQYFGPGTRLTVT.

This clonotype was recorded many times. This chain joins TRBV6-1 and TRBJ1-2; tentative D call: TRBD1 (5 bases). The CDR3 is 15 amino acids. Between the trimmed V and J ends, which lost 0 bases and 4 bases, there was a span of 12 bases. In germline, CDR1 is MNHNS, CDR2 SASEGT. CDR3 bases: TGTGCCAGCAGTGAAGCGGCAGGGACCGGCTATGGCTACACCTTC. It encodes CASSEAAGTGYGYTF.

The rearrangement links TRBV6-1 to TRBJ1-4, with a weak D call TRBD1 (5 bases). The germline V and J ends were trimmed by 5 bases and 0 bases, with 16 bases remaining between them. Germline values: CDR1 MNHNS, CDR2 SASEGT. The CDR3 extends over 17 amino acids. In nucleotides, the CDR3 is TGTGCCAGCAGTTCCCGAGGACAAGTTGCAACTAATGAAAAACTGTTTTTT. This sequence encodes CASSSRGQVATNEKLFF.